This entry lists 29 T cell receptor beta chains sequenced from one sample in a study of cytomegalovirus exposure and HLA in healthy donors. Researchers ran the PCR with 60 Vbeta and 13 Jbeta primers. Assay used: immunoSEQ multiplex PCR; TCRdb lists only in-frame clones, some missing. Of under 200,000 clones in the sample, roughly 77% were seen once. Material for sequencing was PBMCs. These receptors were taken from a male donor in good health and CMV-seropositive.

This clone was seen just once. This sequence joins TRBV9 and TRBJ2-1; possibly TRBD1 for D (5 bases). The V end was cut by 1 base, the J end by 7 bases, with 9 bases between. Germline lookup yields CDR1 SGDLS and CDR2 YYNGEE. This CDR3 contains 13 residues. The CDR3 DNA sequence: TGTGCCAGCAGCGTACAGGGCAGGAATGAGCAGTTCTTC. Its protein product is CASSVQGRNEQFF.

This clone was detected once. The V call is TRBV4-2, the J call TRBJ1-6, with 11 nucleotides matching TRBD1. V lost 2 bases to trimming and J lost 10 bases; unmatched junction nucleotides: 4. Germline V lookup: CDR1 LGHNA, CDR2 YNFKEQ. The CDR3 length is 15 residues. The CDR3 DNA reads TGTGCCAGCAGCCAACGGGACAGGGGGGGCTCACCCCTCCACTTT. Translating gives CASSQRDRGGSPLHF.

This chain connects TRBV5-1 to TRBJ2-7; maybe TRBD1 (6 bases). This CDR3 region has 14 residues. Germline assignment: CDR1 SGHRS and CDR2 YFSETQ. V shed 4 bases and J shed 3 bases, with 14 bases lying between them. DNA for the CDR3: TGCGCCAGCAGCCAACGACAGGCTTTCTACGAGCAGTACTTC. It specifies CASSQRQAFYEQYF.

The chain couples TRBV7-2 to TRBJ1-4, with D hard to call. Trimming removed 1 base at V and 1 base at J, with 7 bases between. The length of the CDR3 is 15 residues. The germline CDR1 and CDR2 sequences are SGHTA and FQGNSA. Here the CDR3 reads CASSLVIGTNEKLFF. The DNA of the CDR3 is TGTGCCAGCAGCTTAGTAATCGGAACTAATGAAAAACTGTTTTTT. The entire variable domain, with the rest obtained from reference TRBV7-2 and TRBJ1-4, is as follows: GAGVSQSPSNKVTEKGKDVELRCDPISGHTALYWYRQSLGQGLEFLIYFQGNSAPDKSGLPSDRFSAERTGGSVSTLTIQRTQQEDSAVYLCASSLVIGTNEKLFFGSGTQLSVL.

This chain links TRBV7-2 with TRBJ1-6; no firm D call. V gave up 7 bases and J gave up 4 bases, with 8 bases separating them. CDR3 length: 13 amino acids. The V gene's germline CDR1 is SGHTA and CDR2 FQGNSA. The DNA of the CDR3 is TGTGCCAGCAATCAGGATTATAATTCACCCCTCCACTTT. Protein product: CASNQDYNSPLHF.

This chain connects TRBV2 to TRBJ1-2; the D gene is possibly TRBD1 (6 bases). The germline CDR1 and CDR2 sequences are SNHLY and FYNNEI. This CDR3 region has 12 residues. Trimming shortened V by 6 bases and J by 5 bases, and 10 bases separated the two germline ends. The CDR3 DNA sequence: TGTGCCAGCAGGAGACAGGTTTATGGCTACACCTTC. Protein sequence: CASRRQVYGYTF. Looking up the rest from reference TRBV2 and TRBJ1-2 gives the full variable domain: EPEVTQTPSHQVTQMGQEVILRCVPISNHLYFYWYRQILGQKVEFLVSFYNNEISEKSEIFDDQFSVERPDGSNFTLKIRSTKLEDSAMYFCASRRQVYGYTFGSGTRLTVV.

This clone was seen a few times. This chain joins TRBV18 and TRBJ1-2; 8 bases line up with TRBD1. The CDR3 is 14 amino acids. Unmatched junction bases numbered 4, after V lost 3 bases and J lost 4 bases. The germline V gene encodes CDR1 KGHSH and CDR2 LQKENI. The CDR3 reads CASSPQGASYGYTF. The CDR3 DNA reads TGTGCCAGCTCACCCCAGGGGGCAAGCTATGGCTACACCTTC. The whole variable domain, filled in from reference TRBV18 and TRBJ1-2, reads NAGVMQNPRHLVRRRGQEARLRCSPMKGHSHVYWYRQLPEEGLKFMVYLQKENIIDESGMPKERFSAEFPKEGPSILRIQQVVRGDSAAYFCASSPQGASYGYTFGSGTRLTVV.

J is TRBJ2-7 and V is TRBV4-1; D uncertain. The ends were cut back, 0 bases at V and 5 bases at J, with 11 bases in the middle. Germline V gene data show CDR1 as MGHRA and CDR2 as YSYEKL. The CDR3 covers 14 residues. The chain's CDR3 is CASSQEIGDHEQYF. For the CDR3, the DNA is TGCGCCAGCAGCCAAGAGATCGGAGACCACGAGCAGTACTTC.

This clone was observed a handful of times. The chain recombines TRBV2 with TRBJ1-2; 9 bases fit TRBD1. CDR1 is SNHLY and CDR2 is FYNNEI in the germline V gene. The CDR3 has 12 residues. J gave up 4 bases and V 10 bases, and 4 bases lay outside the gene matches. This CDR3 reads CATGQGRYGYTF. As DNA, the CDR3 is TGTGCCACCGGACAGGGGCGCTATGGCTACACCTTC.

The V and J genes are TRBV5-6 and TRBJ1-2; D is unclear. The CDR3 covers 18 residues. With 7 bases removed from V and 2 bases from J, the gap between germline ends came to 27 bases. Germline CDR1 reads SGHDT; CDR2 reads YYEEEE. Here the CDR3 reads CASSISGFRNDLNYGYTF. CDR3 coding DNA: TGTGCCAGCTCGATCTCCGGGTTCCGAAACGACTTAAACTATGGCTACACCTTC. Full variable domain (rest looked up from reference TRBV5-6 and TRBJ1-2): DAGVTQSPTHLIKTRGQQVTLRCSPKSGHDTVSWYQQALGQGPQFIFQYYEEEERQRGNFPDRFSGHQFPNYSSELNVNALLLGDSALYLCASSISGFRNDLNYGYTFGSGTRLTVV.

The chain links TRBV19 to TRBJ1-1, with 11 nucleotides matching TRBD1. Trimming took 10 bases from V and 5 from J; bases not matched to a gene: 6. The CDR3 is 13 amino acids. Germline V gene lookup returns CDR1 LNHDA and CDR2 SQIVND (reference sequence). CDR3 in amino acids: CATGQGAQTEAFF. CDR3 coding DNA: TGTGCCACCGGACAGGGGGCACAGACTGAAGCTTTCTTT.

The rearrangement joins TRBV11-3 to TRBJ2-1; 9 nucleotides line up with TRBD1. Germline lookup yields CDR1 SGHNT and CDR2 YENEEA. The CDR3 is made up of 16 amino acids. With 5 bases clipped from V and 0 bases from J, the junction kept 5 bases outside the gene matches. The CDR3 coding sequence is TGTGCCAGCAGCAGGACAGGGGTGGGCTCCTACAATGAGCAGTTCTTC. Amino acids: CASSRTGVGSYNEQFF.

The chain combines TRBV7-2 with TRBJ2-7; the match to TRBD2 covers 9 bases. V gave up 2 bases and J gave up 3 bases; unmatched junction bases: 8. The CDR3 runs 16 residues. Germline CDR1 reads SGHTA; CDR2 reads FQGNSA. CDR3 residues: CASSLMFLAGNYEQYF. The CDR3 DNA follows: TGTGCCAGCAGCTTAATGTTTCTAGCGGGGAACTACGAGCAGTACTTC.

The chain links TRBV4-1 to TRBJ1-2, with D tentatively TRBD1 (5 bases). V was cut by 4 bases and J by 3 bases, with 12 bases left in between. CDR1 is MGHRA, CDR2 YSYEKL, per germline. This CDR3 region has 14 residues. The CDR3 region is CASSPPGDYYGYTF. In nucleotides, the CDR3 is TGCGCCAGCAGCCCGCCGGGGGATTACTATGGCTACACCTTC.

Worth noting for this clone: The same CDR3 can be traced to other DNA sequences in this sample. Here the CDR3 DNA reads TGTGCCAGCAGCCTAACAGGGGGTAATGAAAAACTGTTTTTT. Translated, it gives CASSLTGGNEKLFF. This chain connects TRBV7-2 to TRBJ1-4, with 8 bases fitting TRBD1. Germline V lookup: CDR1 SGHTA, CDR2 FQGNSA. This CDR3 contains 14 residues. J was trimmed by 4 bases and V by 5 bases; bases with no gene match: 3.

The V call is TRBV5-4, the J call TRBJ2-5; no firm D call. Germline V gene lookup returns CDR1 SGHNT and CDR2 YYREEE (reference sequence). This CDR3 contains 12 residues. V lost 0 bases, J lost 5 bases, and 5 bases lay in between. Here the CDR3 reads CASSLVFETQYF. CDR3 DNA: TGTGCCAGCAGCTTGGTCTTCGAGACCCAGTACTTC.

The chain has TRBV28 and TRBJ2-2; the match to TRBD2 covers 11 bases. This CDR3 is built from 20 residues. After removal of 6 bases from V and 4 bases from J, the junction contained 19 bases not matched to a gene. Germline CDR1 is MDHEN and CDR2 is SYDVKM. This chain's CDR3 is CASSLAGGTVTFRGTGELFF. The CDR3 region has the DNA TGTGCCAGCAGCCTAGCGGGAGGCACGGTAACATTCCGTGGCACCGGGGAGCTGTTTTTT. Based on the CDR3 plus reference TRBV28 and TRBJ2-2, the full variable domain is DVKVTQSSRYLVKRTGEKVFLECVQDMDHENMFWYRQDPGLGLRLIYFSYDVKMKEKGDIPEGYSVSREKKERFSLILESASTNQTSMYLCASSLAGGTVTFRGTGELFFGEGSRLTVL.

V usage is TRBV4-3 and J usage is TRBJ1-1; D is unclear. This CDR3 has 16 residues. Germline values: CDR1 LGHNA, CDR2 YSLEER. V was cut by 1 base and J by 0 bases, with 12 bases left in between. Here the CDR3 reads CASSQAPTVMNTEAFF. In DNA form, the CDR3 reads TGCGCCAGCAGCCAAGCCCCCACAGTGATGAACACTGAAGCTTTCTTT.

The chain has TRBV4-2 and TRBJ2-5; maybe TRBD2 (6 bases). This CDR3 has 16 amino acids. The V end lost 4 bases, the J end lost 0 bases, and 15 bases lay between the germline ends. Looked up from germline, CDR1 is LGHNA and CDR2 is YNFKEQ. The CDR3 nucleotides are TGTGCCAGCAGCCGAGCCGACCGGGACTACCAAGAGACCCAGTACTTC. Amino acid sequence: CASSRADRDYQETQYF.

The chain links TRBV7-8 to TRBJ1-5, with unresolved D. Germline CDR1 reads SGHVS; CDR2 reads FQNEAQ. Trimming took off 4 bases at V and 6 bases at J, with 16 bases between the two ends. The CDR3 loop spans 15 amino acids. CDR3 in amino acids: CASSSEAGFFQPQHF. CDR3 in DNA: TGTGCCAGCAGCTCAGAGGCGGGGTTTTTTCAGCCCCAGCATTTT.

This chain uses TRBV7-9 with TRBJ2-7, with D unresolved. The CDR3 has 11 amino acids. Germline assignment: CDR1 SEHNR and CDR2 FQNEAQ (reference sequence). The V gene lost 5 bases and the J gene lost 7 bases, with 9 bases spanning the gap. In DNA form, the CDR3 reads TGTGCCAGCAGCCGTAGTCGGGAGCAGTACTTC. It yields the protein CASSRSREQYF.

The gene calls are TRBV6-1 and TRBJ2-5; 7 nucleotides align to TRBD1. With the DNA end fitting TRBJ2-7 better, the J assignment may be wrong. The CDR3 is made up of 13 amino acids. CDR1 and CDR2 from the germline V gene are MNHNS and SASEGT. The CDR3 loop is CASSVTGFYEQYF. In DNA, the CDR3 is TGTGCCAGCAGTGTGACAGGGTTCTACGAGCAGTACTTC.

The chain is built from TRBV5-6 and TRBJ2-5; TRBD1 matches 10 bases. The J call may be mistaken, given a closer DNA end match to TRBJ2-7. This CDR3 contains 14 residues. Germline lookup yields CDR1 SGHDT and CDR2 YYEEEE. This CDR3 reads CASSDRTGGHEQYF. CDR3 DNA sequence: TGTGCCAGCAGCGATCGGACAGGGGGACACGAGCAGTACTTC.

This chain connects TRBV7-2 to TRBJ1-1, with a tentative D call TRBD1 (5 bases). Between the trimmed V and J ends, which lost 5 bases and 11 bases, there was a span of 15 bases. The CDR3 is 12 amino acids. Germline V gives CDR1 SGHTA, CDR2 FQGNSA. The CDR3 sequence: CASSPYSQGAFF. CDR3 DNA sequence: TGTGCCAGCAGCCCATACTCCCAGGGCGCTTTCTTT.

The chain uses TRBV28 and TRBJ2-3, with 9 bases aligning to TRBD1. V was pared by 5 bases and J by 3 bases, with 9 bases of the junction left unmatched. Germline CDR1 is MDHEN and CDR2 is SYDVKM. The CDR3 length is 16 residues. Written as DNA, the CDR3 is TGTGCCAGCAGTCCTACAGGGGGCTATAGAACAGATACGCAGTATTTT. This gives the protein CASSPTGGYRTDTQYF.

V is TRBV28 and J is TRBJ2-7, with D perhaps TRBD1 (5 bases). Germline CDR1 reads MDHEN; CDR2 reads SYDVKM. Trimming removed 2 bases at V and 6 bases at J, with 14 bases between. This CDR3 region has 14 residues. The CDR3 protein is CASSLVQGFAEQYF. The DNA of the CDR3 is TGTGCCAGCAGTTTAGTGCAGGGTTTTGCCGAGCAGTACTTC.

This clone was detected only a few times. The V gene is TRBV2, the J gene TRBJ1-1; D perhaps matches TRBD1 (5 bases). The CDR3 contains 15 residues. The germline V gene has CDR1 SNHLY and CDR2 FYNNEI. V shed 6 bases and J shed 0 bases, with 14 bases lying between them. Here the CDR3 DNA reads TGTGCCAGCAGACACCCTGGACAACTGAACACTGAAGCTTTCTTT. It encodes CASRHPGQLNTEAFF.

The rearrangement uses TRBV7-8 and TRBJ1-1; the D gene is possibly TRBD1 (5 bases). Deletions cut 5 bases from V and 1 base from J, with 11 bases between. Germline CDR1 reads SGHVS; CDR2 reads FQNEAQ. The CDR3 extends over 14 amino acids. The CDR3 DNA is TGTGCCAGCAGCCTAAGGGGTCCGAACACTGAAGCTTTCTTT. As protein: CASSLRGPNTEAFF.

The sample holds a few counts of this clone. The chain has TRBV7-9 and TRBJ2-6; TRBD1 is a possible D gene (5 bases). This CDR3 spans 16 amino acids. Germline lookup yields CDR1 SEHNR and CDR2 FQNEAQ (reference sequence). V lost 2 bases and J 0 bases, leaving 8 bases between the germline ends. The CDR3: CASSLWGASGANVLTF. The CDR3 DNA reads as TGTGCCAGCAGCTTATGGGGCGCCTCTGGGGCCAACGTCCTGACTTTC.